Given below is one T cell receptor beta chain in context. The antigen is unknown. Unique molecular identifiers had been added to the TCR beta cDNA libraries. TCRdb redid the calling of the PCR reads with MiXCR, one entry per CDR3 protein. Of approximately 730,000 distinct CDR3 sequences listed, approximately 30% were seen once; the top ten hold approximately 0.55%. This entry comes from a study of post-analysis software for immune sequencing data. Notes on the study in general: Normalized Chao1 diversity in multiple sclerosis patients fell significantly below that of controls. TRBV5-6, TRBV5-1 and TRBV20-1 were among roughly 5 TRBV segments more frequent in patients than controls. Under the F measure, samples that were prepared in one batch clustered strongly together.

Germline V CDR1 and CDR2: LGHDT, YNNKEL (reference sequence). The length of the CDR3 is 17 residues. V was trimmed by 3 bases and J by 2 bases, leaving 17 bases between them. The sample consisted of blood. This sequence originates from a girl aged 5-17 years with multiple sclerosis. V is TRBV3-1 and J is TRBJ1-5; unclear D gene. CDR3 sequence (DNA): TGTGCCAGCAGCCATCGGGCCTTACTTGCGGGCAATCAGCCCCAGCATTTT. Translating gives CASSHRALLAGNQPQHF. Supplemented by reference TRBV3-1 and TRBJ1-5, the full variable domain reads DTAVSQTPKYLVTQMGNDKSIKCEQNLGHDTMYWYKQDSKKFLKIMFSYNNKELIINETVPNRFSPKSPDKAHLNLHINSLELGDSAVYFCASSHRALLAGNQPQHFGDGTRLSIL.